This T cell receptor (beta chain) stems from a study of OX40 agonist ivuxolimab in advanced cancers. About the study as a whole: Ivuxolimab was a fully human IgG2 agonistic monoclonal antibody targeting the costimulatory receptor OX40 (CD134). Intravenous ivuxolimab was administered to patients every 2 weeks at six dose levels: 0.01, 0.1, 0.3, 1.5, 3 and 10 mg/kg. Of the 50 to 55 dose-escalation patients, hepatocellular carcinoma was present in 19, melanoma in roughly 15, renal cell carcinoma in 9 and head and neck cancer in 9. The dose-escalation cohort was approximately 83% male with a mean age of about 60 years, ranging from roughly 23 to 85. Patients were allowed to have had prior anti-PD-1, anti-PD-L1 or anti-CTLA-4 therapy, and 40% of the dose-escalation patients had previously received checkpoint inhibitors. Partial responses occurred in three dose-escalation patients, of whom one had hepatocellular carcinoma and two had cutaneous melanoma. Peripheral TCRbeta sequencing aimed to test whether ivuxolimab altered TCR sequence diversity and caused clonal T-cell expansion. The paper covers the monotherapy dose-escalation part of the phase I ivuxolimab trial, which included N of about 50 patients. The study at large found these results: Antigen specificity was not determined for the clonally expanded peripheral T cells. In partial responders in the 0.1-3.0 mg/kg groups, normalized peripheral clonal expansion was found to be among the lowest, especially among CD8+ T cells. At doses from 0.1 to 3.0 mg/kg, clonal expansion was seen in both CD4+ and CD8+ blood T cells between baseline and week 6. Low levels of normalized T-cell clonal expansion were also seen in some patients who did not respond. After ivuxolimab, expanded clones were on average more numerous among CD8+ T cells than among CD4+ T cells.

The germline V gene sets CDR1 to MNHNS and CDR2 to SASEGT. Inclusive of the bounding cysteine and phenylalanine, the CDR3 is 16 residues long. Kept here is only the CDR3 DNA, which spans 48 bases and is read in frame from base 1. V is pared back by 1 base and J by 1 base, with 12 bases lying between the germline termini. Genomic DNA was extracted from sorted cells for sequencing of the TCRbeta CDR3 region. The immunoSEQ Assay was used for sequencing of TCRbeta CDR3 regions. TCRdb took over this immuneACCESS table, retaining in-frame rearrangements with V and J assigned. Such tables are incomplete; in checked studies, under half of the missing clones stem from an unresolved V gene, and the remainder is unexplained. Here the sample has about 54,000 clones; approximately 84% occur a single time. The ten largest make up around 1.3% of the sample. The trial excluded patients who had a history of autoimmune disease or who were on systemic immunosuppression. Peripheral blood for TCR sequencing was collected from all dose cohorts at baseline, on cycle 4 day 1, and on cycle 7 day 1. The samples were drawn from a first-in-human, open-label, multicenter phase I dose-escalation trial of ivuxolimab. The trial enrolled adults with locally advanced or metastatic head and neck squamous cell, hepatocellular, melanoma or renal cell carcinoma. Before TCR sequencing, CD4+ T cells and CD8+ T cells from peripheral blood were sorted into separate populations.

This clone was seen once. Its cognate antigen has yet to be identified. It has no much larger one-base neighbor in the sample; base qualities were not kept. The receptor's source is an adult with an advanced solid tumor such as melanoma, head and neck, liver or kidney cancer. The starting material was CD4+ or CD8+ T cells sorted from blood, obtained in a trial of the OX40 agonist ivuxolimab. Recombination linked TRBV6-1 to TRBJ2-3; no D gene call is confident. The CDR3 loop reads CASSEDSIPRTDTQYF. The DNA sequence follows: TGTGCCAGCAGTGAAGACTCTATCCCTCGCACAGATACGCAGTATTTT.